Presented here are 8 T cell receptor beta chains from one specimen sequenced in a study of T cell responses to AZD1222 COVID-19 vaccine. Only in-frame clones appear in the TCRdb table, and some are missing; sequencing was by immunoSEQ multiplex PCR. The sample consists of 150,000 to 180,000 clones, 75% to 90% of them appearing once. Specimen: peripheral blood, collected 28 days after the second AZD1222 dose. The receptors originated from an adult who received the AZD1222 COVID-19 vaccine.

The genes are TRBV29-1 and TRBJ2-7; possibly TRBD1 for D (6 bases). This CDR3 comprises 13 residues. Germline CDR1 reads SQVTM; CDR2 reads ANQGSEA. Trimming pared 7 bases from V and 5 bases from J, leaving 18 bases between. Written as DNA, the CDR3 is TGCAGCGCTCGGTGGCAGGGGAGAAACGAGCAGTACTTC. Protein: CSARWQGRNEQYF.

J is TRBJ1-1 and V is TRBV18, with a possible D match to TRBD1 (6 bases). Germline V lookup: CDR1 KGHSH, CDR2 LQKENI. CDR3 length: 15 amino acids. V gave up 4 bases and J gave up 3 bases, with 15 bases separating them. The CDR3 nucleotides read TGTGCCAGCTCACGGGCTGTGGACAGAGACACTGAAGCTTTCTTT. It specifies CASSRAVDRDTEAFF.

The J gene is TRBJ2-1, the V gene TRBV7-8; D is undetermined. V was cut by 5 bases and J by 7 bases, with 9 bases left in between. CDR1 is SGHVS, CDR2 FQNEAQ, per germline. The CDR3 sequence is 12 residues long. The chain's CDR3 is CASSPAGNEQFF. The CDR3 coding sequence is TGTGCCAGCAGCCCCGCCGGGAATGAGCAGTTCTTC. Full variable domain (missing parts from reference TRBV7-8 and TRBJ2-1): GAGVSQSPRYKVAKRGQDVALRCDPISGHVSLFWYQQALGQGPEFLTYFQNEAQLDKSGLPSDRFFAERPEGSVSTLKIQRTQQEDSAVYLCASSPAGNEQFFGPGTRLTVL.

The table lists this clone with many counts. The chain carries TRBV19 and TRBJ2-7; TRBD2 matches at 10 bases. Germline CDR1 is LNHDA and CDR2 is SQIVND (reference sequence). V dropped 1 base and J dropped 0; count of bases not matched to a gene: 3. The CDR3 covers 16 residues. The CDR3 reads CASSIVSSGSSYEQYF. The CDR3 nucleotides are TGTGCCAGTAGTATAGTGTCTAGCGGGAGCTCCTACGAGCAGTACTTC.

This sequence joins TRBV7-2 and TRBJ2-1; D uncertain. V gave up 5 bases and J gave up 0 bases, with 8 bases separating them. Germline loops: CDR1 SGHTA, CDR2 FQGNSA. This CDR3 spans 14 amino acids. The CDR3 DNA follows: TGTGCCAGCAGCCTTCTCAGCTCCTACAATGAGCAGTTCTTC. Residues: CASSLLSSYNEQFF.

The rearrangement uses TRBV11-3 and TRBJ2-3; 7 nucleotides line up with TRBD2. Trimming took 1 base from V and 1 from J; bases not matched to a gene: 2. Germline CDR1 reads SGHNT; CDR2 reads YENEEA. CDR3 size: 15 residues. CDR3: CASSLGGSGTDTQYF. In DNA form, the CDR3 reads TGTGCCAGCAGCTTAGGCGGGAGCGGCACAGATACGCAGTATTTT.

The CDR3 coding sequence is TGTGCCAGCACCGAAGGTTGGGGGAGGGCCTTTAATACGCAGTATTTT. Protein: CASTEGWGRAFNTQYF. The V and J genes are TRBV5-8 and TRBJ2-3; 7 bases map to TRBD2. The CDR3 loop spans 16 amino acids. Germline V CDR1 and CDR2: SGHTS, YDEGEE. The V and J ends lost 6 bases and 7 bases, in that order; junction bases with no gene match: 17.

The chain links TRBV19 to TRBJ1-5; D ambiguous. The CDR3 loop spans 14 amino acids. Germline V gene lookup returns CDR1 LNHDA and CDR2 SQIVND (reference sequence). V lost 10 bases and J 0 bases, leaving 13 bases between the germline ends. The CDR3 sequence: CATRPADSNQPQHF. CDR3 in DNA: TGTGCCACTAGGCCGGCGGATAGCAATCAGCCCCAGCATTTT.